A selection of T cell receptor beta chains follows, all from one sample in a study of OX40 agonist ivuxolimab in advanced cancers. Sequencing used immunoSEQ multiplex PCR; TCRdb keeps in-frame clones, though not all of them. The profile shows about 89,000 clones, about 88% of them singletons. The sequences come from CD4+ or CD8+ T cells sorted from blood, collected in a trial of the OX40 agonist ivuxolimab. The source is an adult with an advanced solid tumor such as melanoma, head and neck, liver or kidney cancer. Both conserved end residues are part of each CDR3. Fields, in order: clone size, J gene, V gene, CDR3 protein. The size field is filled for only some rows; it gives once, few, many or a size class.

>.|TRBJ1-5|TRBV6-1
CASSEALIQPQHF
>.|TRBJ2-1|TRBV5-1
CASSRSVGDEQFF
>.|TRBJ2-7|TRBV6-1
CASSPLDRGLNEQYF
>.|TRBJ2-2|TRBV9
CASTLGVGAGELFF
>.|TRBJ2-1|TRBV6-4
CASSSGEYSYNEQFF
>.|TRBJ1-6|TRBV6-6
CASSYERNHNSPLHF
>.|TRBJ2-7|TRBV20-1
CSAHHGGQYF
>.|TRBJ2-3|TRBV4-1
CASSQEKARSTDTQYF
>.|TRBJ2-7|TRBV28
CASSSVAGASYEQYF
>.|TRBJ2-2|TRBV14
CASSPSGYTGELFF
>.|TRBJ1-5|TRBV7-9
CASSPGQGPPNQPQHF
>.|TRBJ2-2|TRBV5-1
CASSPTPSGGLTGELFF
>.|TRBJ1-1|TRBV9
CASSVGIGYTEAFF
>.|TRBJ2-3|TRBV6-1
CASSLADTQYF
>.|TRBJ2-1|TRBV5-6
CASSLAAGDNEQFF
>.|TRBJ2-5|TRBV5-1
CASSSQGGGETQYF
>.|TRBJ1-1|TRBV2
CASTLDRGVAEAFF
>once|TRBJ2-1|TRBV7-2
CASSLESGASYNEQFF
>.|TRBJ2-1|TRBV9
CASSVEGTTHYNEQFF
>.|TRBJ1-5|TRBV14
CASSQDIVVVTGGQSNPNQPQHF
>.|TRBJ2-3|TRBV9
CASSVLAAADTQYF
>.|TRBJ2-3|TRBV4-2
CASSQDGGGGAFRTDTQYF
>.|TRBJ1-3|TRBV19
CASSVLTGTNSGNTIYF
>.|TRBJ1-2|TRBV5-4
CASSRSGGGYTF
>.|TRBJ2-7|TRBV27
CASSLLASAGAYEQYF
>.|TRBJ1-4|TRBV19
CASSTTGLHEKLFF
>.|TRBJ2-6|TRBV5-4
CASLRRGGANVLTF
>.|TRBJ2-2|TRBV5-4
CASRRQGVVSGELFF
>.|TRBJ2-7|TRBV7-2
CASRPTGFSSYEQYF
>.|TRBJ2-2|TRBV4-2
CASSQDRGRTGELFF
>.|TRBJ2-1|TRBV7-3
CASSLGGRSYNEQFF
>.|TRBJ1-1|TRBV7-3
CASSGDSMNTEAFF
>few|TRBJ2-7|TRBV29-1
CSVGLAGFIEQYF
>.|TRBJ2-7|TRBV9
CASSSRARGQYEQYF
>few|TRBJ2-7|TRBV25-1
CASSVTYEQYF
>.|TRBJ2-1|TRBV13
CASSLRGATEQFF
>few|TRBJ1-2|TRBV2
CASKGDGYGYTF
>.|TRBJ1-3|TRBV19
CASRRGTGNSGNTIYF
>.|TRBJ1-6|TRBV14
CASSKGVSFNSPLHF
>.|TRBJ1-1|TRBV7-7
CASSPPGQGLHEAFF
>once|TRBJ1-1|TRBV15
CATSRVPANTEAFF
>.|TRBJ1-1|TRBV7-9
CASSLILRMNTEAFF